This T cell receptor (beta chain) stems from a study of T-cell memory formation after mild COVID-19. The study's findings and limits: CD4+ clones that contracted lay mainly in CM and EM; CD8+ ones lay in EMRA.

With regard to this clonotype: The target antigen is unknown.

TCRdb called the 5' RACE reads again in MiXCR, with one record for every CDR3 protein. The data hold about half a million distinct CDR3 sequences, with approximately 18% observed a single time. V lost 6 bases and J 7 bases, leaving 12 bases between the germline ends. CDR1 is SQVTM and CDR2 is ANQGSEA in the germline V gene. The CDR3 has 11 residues. The V call is TRBV29-1, the J call TRBJ1-2; D unresolved. This clonotype originated in an adult woman who had mild COVID-19 (a few samples of this study predate the infection). Cell type and time point are not known. Sequenced: PBMCs or a T cell subset sorted from them (not recorded which). CDR3 amino acids: CSVVTSGGYTF. In DNA, the CDR3 is TGCAGCGTAGTCACTTCGGGTGGCTACACCTTC.